This is a list of T cell receptor beta chains from one sample in a study of control samples from healthy donors and cancer patients. Data came from immunoSEQ multiplex PCR; TCRdb stores just in-frame clones and leaves some out. The table records about 130,000 clones, 80% to 95% of them present only once. The sample was blood. Receptors originate from a man between 18 and 29 years old in good health. CDR3s include the opening cysteine and the closing phenylalanine or tryptophan. The order of the fields is J gene, D gene, V gene, clone size, CDR3 DNA, CDR3 protein. A D gene is named only where the DNA matches it firmly. Only some rows state a clone size, as once, few, many or a class for expanded clones.

J gene: TRBJ1-2; D gene: TRBD1; V gene: TRBV19; clone size: .; CDR3 DNA: TGTGCCAGTAGTATAGACCGCAGGGGGACGGGGGGCTACACCTTC; CDR3 protein: CASSIDRRGTGGYTF
J gene: TRBJ1-2; D gene: .; V gene: TRBV29-1; clone size: once; CDR3 DNA: TGCAGCGTACTAAGCGCTACAGCTCAGTCTAACTATGGCTACACCTTC; CDR3 protein: CSVLSATAQSNYGYTF
J gene: TRBJ1-4; D gene: .; V gene: TRBV28; clone size: .; CDR3 DNA: TGTGCCAGCAGTTTAATGGGGCGAACCGAAGGGGAAAAACTGTTTTTT; CDR3 protein: CASSLMGRTEGEKLFF
J gene: TRBJ1-4; D gene: .; V gene: TRBV7-9; clone size: .; CDR3 DNA: TGTGCCAGCAGCTTGACGGCAACTAATGAAAAACTGTTTTTT; CDR3 protein: CASSLTATNEKLFF
J gene: TRBJ2-3; D gene: .; V gene: TRBV7-3; clone size: .; CDR3 DNA: TGTGCCAGCAGCTTAACGGGCAGCACAGATACGCAGTATTTT; CDR3 protein: CASSLTGSTDTQYF
J gene: TRBJ2-3; D gene: TRBD2; V gene: TRBV5-4; clone size: .; CDR3 DNA: TGTGCCAGCAGCTCCTTAGCGGGAGGGCCGGGAGATACGCAGTATTTT; CDR3 protein: CASSSLAGGPGDTQYF
J gene: TRBJ2-1; D gene: .; V gene: TRBV6-1; clone size: .; CDR3 DNA: TGTGCCAGCAGTGAGGACAGAAACTATCGAATGTACAATGAGCAGTTCTTC; CDR3 protein: CASSEDRNYRMYNEQFF
J gene: TRBJ2-7; D gene: .; V gene: TRBV19; clone size: .; CDR3 DNA: TGTGCCAGTAGCGCCGGGAGCTCCTACGAGCAGTACTTC; CDR3 protein: CASSAGSSYEQYF
J gene: TRBJ2-3; D gene: .; V gene: TRBV6-5; clone size: many; CDR3 DNA: TGTGCCAGCAGTTGGGGCGTCACAGATACGCAGTATTTT; CDR3 protein: CASSWGVTDTQYF
J gene: TRBJ1-6; D gene: TRBD1; V gene: TRBV28; clone size: .; CDR3 DNA: TGTGCCAGCATCCCGACGACAGGGAGGGGTAATTCACCCCTCCACTTT; CDR3 protein: CASIPTTGRGNSPLHF
J gene: TRBJ1-1; D gene: TRBD1; V gene: TRBV24-1; clone size: .; CDR3 DNA: TGTGCCACAAGGAGGGGGCCTGGCACTGAAGCTTTCTTT; CDR3 protein: CATRRGPGTEAFF
J gene: TRBJ2-5; D gene: .; V gene: TRBV15; clone size: .; CDR3 DNA: TGTGCCACCAGCGGGGAAGAAGAGACCCAGTACTTC; CDR3 protein: CATSGEEETQYF
J gene: TRBJ2-3; D gene: .; V gene: TRBV5-4; clone size: .; CDR3 DNA: TGTGCCAGCAGCCTACAGGGTGGGGTGACAGATACGCAGTATTTT; CDR3 protein: CASSLQGGVTDTQYF
J gene: TRBJ1-5; D gene: .; V gene: TRBV12-3/TRBV12-4; clone size: .; CDR3 DNA: TGTGCCAGCAGTTTAGGAGAGAAACAGCCCCAGCATTTT; CDR3 protein: CASSLGEKQPQHF
J gene: TRBJ1-5; D gene: .; V gene: TRBV28; clone size: .; CDR3 DNA: TGTGCCAGCAGTTTACCCGGCCAGAACTATCAGCCCCAGCATTTT; CDR3 protein: CASSLPGQNYQPQHF
J gene: TRBJ2-7; D gene: TRBD1; V gene: TRBV15; clone size: few; CDR3 DNA: TGTGCCACCAGCAGGGGGGGCCAGGGGGCCGAGCAGTACTTC; CDR3 protein: CATSRGGQGAEQYF
J gene: TRBJ1-2; D gene: .; V gene: TRBV5-4; clone size: .; CDR3 DNA: TGTGCCAGCAGCTTGGGCCCGAAAACTAACTATGGCTACACCTTC; CDR3 protein: CASSLGPKTNYGYTF
J gene: TRBJ2-2; D gene: .; V gene: TRBV29-1; clone size: .; CDR3 DNA: TGCAGCGTTCCGAGTGTGGCCGGGGAGCTGTTTTTT; CDR3 protein: CSVPSVAGELFF
J gene: TRBJ1-5; D gene: .; V gene: TRBV10-3; clone size: .; CDR3 DNA: TGTGCCATCAGTGAGTCACCGGAGCAGCCCCAGCATTTT; CDR3 protein: CAISESPEQPQHF
J gene: TRBJ1-2; D gene: .; V gene: TRBV14; clone size: .; CDR3 DNA: TGTGCCAGCAGCCAAGCGGGGACCTATGGCTACACCTTC; CDR3 protein: CASSQAGTYGYTF
J gene: TRBJ2-2; D gene: TRBD1; V gene: TRBV5-1; clone size: .; CDR3 DNA: TGCGCCAGCGAGAAGGAACAGGGGGCGACCGGGGAGCTGTTTTTT; CDR3 protein: CASEKEQGATGELFF
J gene: TRBJ1-2; D gene: .; V gene: TRBV5-4; clone size: .; CDR3 DNA: TGTGCCAGCAGCGGGGCGGGAGCTAACTATGGCTACACCTTC; CDR3 protein: CASSGAGANYGYTF
J gene: TRBJ2-5; D gene: .; V gene: TRBV12-2; clone size: .; CDR3 DNA: TGTGCAAGTCGCCCGACGGAGGGACAAGCGAGGGATCAAGAGACCCAGTACTTC; CDR3 protein: CASRPTEGQARDQETQYF
J gene: TRBJ1-6; D gene: .; V gene: TRBV28; clone size: .; CDR3 DNA: TGTGCCAGCAGCCCGCCGGGGCAGGGCAATAATTCACCCCTCCACTTT; CDR3 protein: CASSPPGQGNNSPLHF
J gene: TRBJ1-3; D gene: TRBD1; V gene: TRBV7-9; clone size: .; CDR3 DNA: TGTGCCAGCAGCTTAGAGGACAGGGAAGGAAACACCATATATTTT; CDR3 protein: CASSLEDREGNTIYF
J gene: TRBJ2-3; D gene: .; V gene: TRBV3-1/TRBV3-2; clone size: .; CDR3 DNA: TGTGCCAGCAGGGCGGGACTGCGCACAGATACGCAGTATTTT; CDR3 protein: CASRAGLRTDTQYF